These 21 T cell receptor beta chains share one sample of origin, sequenced in a study of regulatory T cells in long-lasting Graves disease. Sequencing libraries for TCR beta were prepared with iRepertoire HTBI primers and Arm-PCR of CDR3 regions. Each CDR3 protein gets one entry after TCRdb re-called the multiplex PCR reads with MiXCR. The sample holds a few hundred thousand distinct CDR3 sequences; 15% to 20% are singletons and the top ten take 20% to 25%. Time point given: newly diagnosed GD, antithyroid drugs for less than 3 months. PBMCs were the source of the RNA used for TCR sequencing. The same sample was also used in a study of T cells in Graves' hyperthyroidism and ophthalmopathy.

Sequenced here: peripheral blood mononuclear cells (PBMCs), sampled at new diagnosis, from a patient treated with antithyroid drugs. The receptors stem from a woman between 18 and 30 years old with Graves disease.

V gene TRBV7-9 combines with J gene TRBJ2-7; 9 nucleotides align to TRBD2. After removal of 5 bases from V and 3 bases from J, the junction contained 17 bases not matched to a gene. Germline CDR1 SEHNR, CDR2 FQNEAQ (reference sequence). The CDR3 has 18 residues. CDR3 in DNA: TGTGCCAGCAGCCCTAGGGATGTTAGCGGGAGCCCCGTCTACGAGCAGTACTTC. Protein product: CASSPRDVSGSPVYEQYF.

V and J are TRBV27 and TRBJ1-2; 10 bases map to TRBD1. Germline CDR1 reads MNHEY; CDR2 reads SMNVEV (reference sequence). With 1 base clipped from V and 8 bases from J, the junction kept 10 bases outside the gene matches. CDR3 length: 16 residues. CDR3: CASSLWVGTGERGYTF. In DNA, the CDR3 is TGTGCCAGCAGTTTATGGGTCGGGACAGGGGAACGCGGCTACACCTTC.

The genes are TRBV29-1 and TRBJ1-2, with D maybe TRBD1 (6 bases). The CDR3 has 11 amino acids. Trimming took off 7 bases at V and 8 bases at J, with 14 bases between the two ends. CDR1 and CDR2 (germline): SQVTM, ANQGSEA. This CDR3 is CSARDKGGYTF. In DNA form, the CDR3 reads TGCAGCGCCCGGGACAAAGGGGGCTACACCTTC.

Note on this clonotype: This may arise from a read error, as a much more abundant clone is one base away. CDR3 nucleotides: TGTGCCGGCAGCAAATACGGAGATACGCAGTATTTT. It is translated as CAGSKYGDTQYF. This sequence joins TRBV7-2 and TRBJ2-3, with unresolved D. CDR3 length: 12 amino acids. Per germline, CDR1 SGHTA and CDR2 FQGNSA. Filled out from reference TRBV7-2 and TRBJ2-3, the complete variable domain reads GAGVSQSPSNKVTEKGKDVELRCDPISGHTALYWYRQSLGQGLEFLIYFQGNSAPDKSGLPSDRFSAERTGGSVSTLTIQRTQQEDSAVYLCAGSKYGDTQYFGPGTRLTVL.

The table lists this clonotype with many counts. CDR3 protein: CASSPLRGTVQETQYF. The DNA of the CDR3 is TGTGCCAGCAGTCCCTTACGTGGGACAGTTCAAGAGACCCAGTACTTC. J is TRBJ2-5 and V is TRBV27; 7 bases agree with TRBD1. Trimming at V came to 5 bases and at J to 2 bases, leaving 11 bases not matched to a gene. This CDR3 is built from 16 residues. The germline gives CDR1 MNHEY, CDR2 SMNVEV (reference sequence).

Ten or more counts support this clonotype. CDR3 bases: TGCAGCGTTGATGGGGACAGGCGTCGCGAGCAGTACTTC. Translating gives CSVDGDRRREQYF. This chain connects TRBV29-1 to TRBJ2-7, with 8 bases lining up with TRBD1. This CDR3 is 13 amino acids long. Trimming cost V 3 bases and J 6 bases; bases outside gene matches: 7. Germline V gene lookup returns CDR1 SQVTM and CDR2 ANQGSEA.

This clonotype was observed many times. The J gene is TRBJ2-3, the V gene TRBV5-1, with 7 bases identical to TRBD1. With 8 bases clipped from V and 4 bases from J, the junction kept 13 bases outside the gene matches. Germline V lookup: CDR1 SGHRS, CDR2 YFSETQ. The CDR3 totals 15 residues. CDR3 in amino acids: CARTREDRRADTQYF. CDR3 coding DNA: TGCGCCAGGACCAGAGAGGACAGGAGAGCAGATACGCAGTATTTT.

This clonotype has only one observation. One base away lies a much larger clone, so this may be a sequencing read error. The chain couples TRBV7-8 to TRBJ1-4, with D hard to call. V was clipped by 1 base and J by 5 bases, with 14 bases between them. The germline CDR1 and CDR2 sequences are SGHVS and FQNEAQ. The CDR3 is 16 residues long. CDR3 amino acids: CASSLERGRMNEKLFF. The CDR3, as DNA: TGTGCCAGCAGCTTAGAGCGAGGGCGGATGAATGAAAAACTGTTTTTT.

This clonotype occurred a few times. The chain couples TRBV5-1 to TRBJ2-2; D may be TRBD1 (6 bases). Germline V lookup: CDR1 SGHRS, CDR2 YFSETQ. The length of the CDR3 is 15 residues. Trimming stripped 0 bases from V and 4 bases from J, with 10 bases between. The CDR3 sequence: CASSLETGITGELFF. The CDR3 bases are TGCGCCAGCAGCTTGGAGACAGGAATCACCGGGGAGCTGTTTTTT.

The J gene is TRBJ1-6, the V gene TRBV2; perhaps TRBD1 as D (5 bases). Trimming removed 8 bases at V and 7 bases at J, with 12 bases between. Germline loops: CDR1 SNHLY, CDR2 FYNNEI. The CDR3 loop spans 13 amino acids. CDR3 nucleotides: TGTGCCAGCGGCGGGACCCTAAATTCACCCCTCCACTTT. Residues: CASGGTLNSPLHF.

The chain recombines TRBV4-1 with TRBJ1-2; 7 positions agree with TRBD1. V was pared by 0 bases and J by 11 bases, with 12 bases of the junction left unmatched. The CDR3 totals 15 residues. Germline CDR1 and CDR2: MGHRA and YSYEKL. This CDR3 is CASSQDLSGTAGYTF. The CDR3 DNA is TGCGCCAGCAGCCAAGATCTTTCTGGGACAGCCGGGTACACCTTC.

This clonotype was recorded a few times. Since no conserved phenylalanine or tryptophan closes the CDR3, a read error is the likely cause. The chain joins TRBV5-6 to TRBJ1-4; no definite D call. CDR1 is SGHDT and CDR2 is YYEEEE in the germline V gene. The CDR3 loop spans 13 amino acids. V was trimmed by 2 bases and J by 6 bases, leaving 8 bases between them. The CDR3 DNA is TGTGCCAGCAGCTTTATGTGGGATGAAAAACTGTTTGTT. Translation: CASSFMWDEKLFV.

This chain joins TRBV20-1 and TRBJ1-2, with D hard to call. The V and J ends lost 6 bases and 2 bases respectively, with 16 bases between them. CDR1 and CDR2 from the germline V gene are DFQATT and SNEGSKA (reference sequence). This CDR3 region has 14 residues. CDR3 loop: CSASYLGGNYGYTF. For the CDR3, the DNA is TGCAGTGCCTCCTATCTGGGAGGGAACTATGGCTACACCTTC.

The V call is TRBV29-1, the J call TRBJ2-5, with 8 bases aligning to TRBD2. CDR1 and CDR2 (germline): SQVTM, ANQGSEA. The CDR3 consists of 14 residues. The V and J ends lost 5 bases and 5 bases, in that order; junction bases with no gene match: 10. CDR3 sequence (DNA): TGCAGCGTTTCGACCGGGGGGGCGGGCGAGACCCAGTACTTC. Its translation: CSVSTGGAGETQYF.

This clonotype has at least ten counts. The rearrangement links TRBV4-1 to TRBJ2-7; TRBD1 matches at 7 bases. Germline-derived CDR1 and CDR2 are MGHRA and YSYEKL. With V trimmed by 4 bases and J by 7 bases, 10 bases remained unmatched. The CDR3 is 14 residues long. DNA for the CDR3: TGCGCCAGCAGCCTTCGAGGGGGCTCACTGGAGCAGTACTTC. It specifies CASSLRGGSLEQYF.

The table lists this clonotype with many counts. The rearrangement uses TRBV7-2 and TRBJ1-2, with 9 bases matching TRBD1. V lost 2 bases, J lost 4 bases, and 11 bases stayed unmatched. Germline CDR1 SGHTA, CDR2 FQGNSA. The CDR3 runs 17 residues. CDR3 protein: CASSLIPTSTGGYGYTF. The CDR3 DNA follows: TGTGCCAGCAGCTTAATCCCCACTTCGACAGGGGGCTATGGCTACACCTTC.

V is TRBV5-1 and J is TRBJ2-1; 10 bases are a match to TRBD2. Germline V CDR1 and CDR2: SGHRS, YFSETQ. V shed 0 bases and J 9 bases; nucleotides not matched to a gene: 3. The CDR3 is made up of 14 amino acids. CDR3 region: CASSLELAGREQFF. The DNA for the CDR3 is TGCGCCAGCAGCTTGGAACTAGCGGGACGTGAGCAGTTCTTC.

V gene TRBV12-3 or TRBV12-4 combines with J gene TRBJ1-2; D perhaps matches TRBD1 (6 bases). The CDR3 runs to 14 residues. The V end was cut by 7 bases, the J end by 3 bases, with 15 bases between. This CDR3 is CASTLGPGDYGYTF. DNA for the CDR3: TGTGCCAGCACCCTAGGGCCAGGGGACTATGGCTACACCTTC.

The chain couples TRBV19 to TRBJ1-3; no reliable D call. Germline V gene lookup returns CDR1 LNHDA and CDR2 SQIVND (reference sequence). The CDR3 is 13 residues long. Trimming removed 7 bases at V and 4 bases at J, with 11 bases between. The CDR3 DNA follows: TGTGCCAGTACCCCAGCGGGGGGAAACACCATATATTTT. It encodes CASTPAGGNTIYF. The whole variable domain, remainder taken from reference TRBV19 and TRBJ1-3, is DGGITQSPKYLFRKEGQNVTLSCEQNLNHDAMYWYRQDPGQGLRLIYYSQIVNDFQKGDIAEGYSVSREKKESFPLTVTSAQKNPTAFYLCASTPAGGNTIYFGEGSWLTVV.

The chain combines TRBV12-3 or TRBV12-4 with TRBJ1-5; tentatively, D is TRBD1 (5 bases). The CDR3 extends over 14 amino acids. V was trimmed by 2 bases and J by 7 bases, leaving 12 bases between them. CDR3 protein: CASSLSGNGQPQHF. The CDR3 bases are TGTGCCAGCAGTTTATCAGGGAACGGACAGCCCCAGCATTTT.

This clonotype was observed many times. This rearrangement joins TRBV9 to TRBJ2-1; TRBD1 or TRBD2 may be the D gene (6 bases each). With 0 bases removed from V and 2 bases from J, the gap between germline ends came to 18 bases. Looked up from germline, CDR1 is SGDLS and CDR2 is YYNGEE. The CDR3 has 18 amino acids. For the CDR3, the DNA is TGTGCCAGCAGCGTAGCTCGGATCGGGGGCGCCCCCTACAATGAGCAGTTCTTC. Its protein product is CASSVARIGGAPYNEQFF.